A single sample is the source of the 22 T cell receptor beta chains below, sequenced in a study of radiotherapy plus CTLA-4 blockade in lung cancer. Generated by immunoSEQ multiplex PCR, the TCRdb table keeps only in-frame clones and is missing some. The sample includes more than 80,000 clones, 70% to 90% seen only once; the top ten take under 3%. The starting material was peripheral blood, obtained from a patient treated with radiotherapy plus ipilimumab. The receptors derive from a human donor with non-small cell lung cancer that progressed on radiotherapy plus ipilimumab. Some clones in this sample may be carry-over from other donors' samples.

V usage is TRBV5-1 and J usage is TRBJ2-5; no clear D. CDR3 length: 13 residues. V dropped 6 bases and J dropped 5 bases, with 14 bases sitting between them. Germline CDR1 is SGHRS and CDR2 is YFSETQ. The CDR3 DNA is TGCGCCAGCAACCGCGACCTCCAGGAGACCCAGTACTTC. Encoded protein: CASNRDLQETQYF.

The chain employs TRBV18 and TRBJ1-5; no clear D gene. Trimming took off 3 bases at V and 3 bases at J, with 6 bases between the two ends. CDR1 is KGHSH, CDR2 LQKENI, per germline. The CDR3 contains 13 residues. In nucleotides, the CDR3 is TGTGCCAGCTCACCGCGGGACAATCAGCCCCAGCATTTT. Translated, it gives CASSPRDNQPQHF.

The V and J genes are TRBV25-1 and TRBJ2-5, with D maybe TRBD1 (7 bases). Looked up from germline, CDR1 is MGHDK and CDR2 is SYGVNS. V gave up 4 bases and J gave up 4 bases, with 19 bases separating them. The CDR3 totals 16 residues. This chain's CDR3 is CASSGWSAQGGETQYF. CDR3 coding DNA: TGTGCCAGCAGTGGTTGGTCTGCCCAGGGGGGAGAGACCCAGTACTTC.

This chain joins TRBV30 and TRBJ2-2; TRBD1 matches at 8 bases. Germline V gene lookup returns CDR1 GTSNPN and CDR2 SVGIG (reference sequence). With 3 bases clipped from V and 8 bases from J, the junction kept 8 bases outside the gene matches. The CDR3 is 14 residues long. This chain's CDR3 is CAWRLQGDYGELFF. The DNA for the CDR3 is TGTGCCTGGAGGTTACAGGGGGATTATGGGGAGCTGTTTTTT.

Turning to this clone: In the same sample, other DNA sequences code for this CDR3. V usage is TRBV6-4 and J usage is TRBJ1-1, with D perhaps TRBD1 (6 bases). The CDR3 runs to 13 residues. Trimming pared 4 bases from V and 1 base from J, leaving 7 bases between. Per the germline V gene, CDR1 is MRHNA and CDR2 is SNTAGT. This chain's CDR3 is CASSAQGNTEAFF. CDR3 coding DNA: TGTGCCAGCAGTGCACAGGGGAACACTGAAGCTTTCTTT.

V and J are TRBV9 and TRBJ2-1, with D perhaps matching TRBD2 (5 bases). The germline V gene encodes CDR1 SGDLS and CDR2 YYNGEE. The CDR3 has 14 amino acids. Trimming took off 1 base at V and 7 bases at J, with 12 bases between the two ends. The CDR3, as DNA: TGTGCCAGCAGCGTAACGGGGAACCTAAATGAGCAGTTCTTC. Its translation: CASSVTGNLNEQFF.

V gene TRBV4-1 combines with J gene TRBJ2-5, with TRBD2 matching 10 bases. Germline V gene sequence: CDR1 MGHRA, CDR2 YSYEKL. V lost 5 bases and J lost 7; bases outside the gene matches: 10. The length of the CDR3 is 15 residues. Written as DNA, the CDR3 is TGCGCCAGCAGCTATACGGTAGCGGGGGGAGGGACCCAGTACTTC. Protein sequence: CASSYTVAGGGTQYF.

This clone was recorded only once. V and J are TRBV28 and TRBJ2-3, with D perhaps given as TRBD1 or TRBD2 (6 bases each). Trimming pared 5 bases from V and 3 bases from J, leaving 24 bases between. The CDR3 runs 18 residues. Germline CDR1 reads MDHEN; CDR2 reads SYDVKM. The chain's CDR3 is CASSGTVGRGRGTDTQYF. DNA of the CDR3: TGTGCCAGCAGTGGAACCGTGGGCCGGGGGCGCGGGACAGATACGCAGTATTTT.

The chain combines TRBV7-9 with TRBJ1-4; 8 bases are a match to TRBD1. V trimming: 6 bases; J trimming: 0 bases; junction bases outside the gene matches: 9. In germline, CDR1 is SEHNR, CDR2 FQNEAQ (reference sequence). This CDR3 spans 17 amino acids. The CDR3 coding sequence is TGTGCCAGCAGTCTAACCTCAGGGGGCGCAACTAATGAAAAACTGTTTTTT. Its protein product is CASSLTSGGATNEKLFF.

The J gene is TRBJ2-5, the V gene TRBV7-9; a possible D gene is TRBD2 (5 bases). Germline-derived CDR1 and CDR2 are SEHNR and FQNEAQ (reference sequence). The CDR3 has 13 amino acids. Trimming pared 5 bases from V and 11 bases from J, leaving 18 bases between. CDR3 DNA sequence: TGTGCCAGCAGCCTCGAGGGTCAGACCGCGCAGTACTTC. Translation: CASSLEGQTAQYF.

This chain connects TRBV2 to TRBJ2-2, with 8 bases that match TRBD1. V shed 6 bases and J 3 bases; nucleotides not matched to a gene: 6. The CDR3 length is 15 residues. CDR1 and CDR2 (germline): SNHLY, FYNNEI. CDR3 nucleotide sequence: TGTGCCAGCAGGGAGGGACAGGAGTACACCGGGGAGCTGTTTTTT. Residues: CASREGQEYTGELFF.

Points on this clone: Because the CDR3's place on the DNA is in doubt, the DNA is left out and the CDR3 is given as listed by TCRdb. The chain couples TRBV6-5 to TRBJ2-7; the table's D call, TRBD2, has no DNA check behind it. The CDR3 totals 15 residues, both ends included. Germline CDR1 MNHEY, CDR2 SVGAGI. The CDR3 sequence is CASSSSVGSAYEQYF.

This clone was recorded only once. The gene calls are TRBV9 and TRBJ2-2; D remains unclear. Germline V CDR1 and CDR2: SGDLS, YYNGEE. The germline V and J ends were trimmed by 0 bases and 0 bases, with 3 bases remaining between them. This CDR3 has 14 amino acids. In nucleotides, the CDR3 is TGTGCCAGCAGCGTAGCTGCGAACACCGGGGAGCTGTTTTTT. Translated: CASSVAANTGELFF.

This clone was seen only a few times. The chain joins TRBV5-8 to TRBJ2-7; weak D call: TRBD1 (6 bases). Per germline, CDR1 SGHTS and CDR2 YDEGEE. CDR3 length: 15 residues. Trimming removed 4 bases at V and 1 base at J, with 15 bases between. DNA for the CDR3: TGTGCCAGCAGCGAACACAGGGTTTTATCCTACGAGCAGTACTTC. It translates to CASSEHRVLSYEQYF.

This clone was seen just once. The rearrangement links TRBV28 to TRBJ1-1; weak D call: TRBD1 (6 bases). The germline CDR1 and CDR2 sequences are MDHEN and SYDVKM. There are 13 residues in the CDR3. V was clipped by 8 bases and J by 4 bases, with 14 bases between them. The CDR3 nucleotides read TGTGCCAGCGAGTGGGGGCTTGGCACTGAAGCTTTCTTT. It encodes CASEWGLGTEAFF. Based on the CDR3 plus reference TRBV28 and TRBJ1-1, the full variable domain is DVKVTQSSRYLVKRTGEKVFLECVQDMDHENMFWYRQDPGLGLRLIYFSYDVKMKEKGDIPEGYSVSREKKERFSLILESASTNQTSMYLCASEWGLGTEAFFGQGTRLTVV.

The CDR3 protein is CASSQHPGQTYEQYF. The CDR3 DNA follows: TGTGCCAGCAGCCAACACCCGGGACAGACCTACGAGCAGTACTTC. The chain employs TRBV5-5 and TRBJ2-7; 7 bases fit TRBD1. V lost 4 bases to trimming and J lost 2 bases; unmatched junction nucleotides: 9. Germline loops: CDR1 SGHKS, CDR2 YYEKEE (reference sequence). CDR3 length: 15 residues.

The V gene is TRBV27, the J gene TRBJ1-6, with D uncertain. V lost 5 bases to trimming and J lost 10 bases, with 18 bases between them. This CDR3 comprises 15 residues. The germline CDR1 and CDR2 sequences are MNHEY and SMNVEV (reference sequence). CDR3 in amino acids: CASSTSGGRGSPLHF. In DNA, the CDR3 is TGTGCCAGCAGTACGTCCGGTGGTCGCGGGTCACCCCTCCACTTT.

A single count supports this clone. This rearrangement joins TRBV5-1 to TRBJ2-3; 8 bases fit TRBD2. Germline CDR1 and CDR2: SGHRS and YFSETQ. CDR3 length equals 14 residues. The trim removed 4 bases at V and 4 bases at J, leaving 5 bases unmatched. CDR3 DNA sequence: TGCGCCAGCAGCCCCGGGGGGGGCGCAGATACGCAGTATTTT. This encodes CASSPGGGADTQYF.

V and J are TRBV7-9 and TRBJ2-7, with D perhaps matching TRBD1 (6 bases). The CDR3 has 15 amino acids. The ends were cut back, 5 bases at V and 2 bases at J, with 16 bases in the middle. CDR1 is SEHNR, CDR2 FQNEAQ, per germline (reference sequence). The CDR3 DNA follows: TGTGCCAGCAGCGAGACAGGTTACGTTACCTACGAGCAGTACTTC. Its translation: CASSETGYVTYEQYF.

The V gene is TRBV4-1, the J gene TRBJ1-2; TRBD1 aligns across 7 bases. Germline CDR1 is MGHRA and CDR2 is YSYEKL. Trimming removed 2 bases from V and 7 bases from J; junction bases left unmatched: 16. CDR3 length: 17 amino acids. The CDR3 nucleotides are TGCGCCAGCAGCCAACCCCCTCCCCGAGACAGGGAGGGTGGCTACACCTTC. Its protein product is CASSQPPPRDREGGYTF.

The chain employs TRBV4-2 and TRBJ2-1; D is perhaps TRBD2 (5 bases). The V and J ends lost 0 bases and 9 bases respectively, with 6 bases between them. CDR1 LGHNA and CDR2 YNFKEQ come from the germline V gene. The CDR3 totals 12 residues. The CDR3 sequence: CASSQDSAEQFF. CDR3 in DNA: TGTGCCAGCAGCCAAGATAGCGCTGAGCAGTTCTTC.

The rearrangement joins TRBV6-5 to TRBJ2-5, with unresolved D. Trimming took 7 bases from V and 3 from J, leaving 9 bases between them. This CDR3 has 12 residues. Germline V gene sequence: CDR1 MNHEY, CDR2 SVGAGI. The CDR3 spells CASKGYEETQYF. CDR3 DNA sequence: TGTGCCAGCAAGGGCTACGAAGAGACCCAGTACTTC.